This paragraph reports one T cell receptor (beta chain). The antigen is unknown. All patients relapsed after autologous stem cell transplantation, and brentuximab vedotin exposure varied. Complete response, partial response or progressive disease constituted the best response categories observed. These data belong to a study of PD-1 blockade in classical Hodgkin lymphoma. Generated by immunoSEQ multiplex PCR, the TCRdb table keeps only in-frame clones and is missing some. The data contain approximately 99,000 clones, 80% to 90% of them singletons. Germline values: CDR1 LGHNA, CDR2 YNFKEQ. Trimming took off 4 bases at V and 2 bases at J, with 11 bases between the two ends. This CDR3 is built from 14 residues. Study findings and constraints: Newly diagnosed patients and complete responders had comparable diversity at baseline. Reasons behind the repertoire differences stay unclear, perhaps disease activity or earlier therapy. There was a significant rise in CD4+ TCR diversity by C4D1, with no such rise for CD8+.

This sequence was found in a human donor with classical Hodgkin lymphoma. The sequencing here drew on peripheral blood mononuclear cells (PBMCs), taken before the second cycle of nivolumab. The V and J genes are TRBV4-2 and TRBJ1-2; D is unclear. The DNA for the CDR3 is TGTGCCAGCAGCCCCCTATCGGACAACTATGGCTACACCTTC. It is translated as CASSPLSDNYGYTF.